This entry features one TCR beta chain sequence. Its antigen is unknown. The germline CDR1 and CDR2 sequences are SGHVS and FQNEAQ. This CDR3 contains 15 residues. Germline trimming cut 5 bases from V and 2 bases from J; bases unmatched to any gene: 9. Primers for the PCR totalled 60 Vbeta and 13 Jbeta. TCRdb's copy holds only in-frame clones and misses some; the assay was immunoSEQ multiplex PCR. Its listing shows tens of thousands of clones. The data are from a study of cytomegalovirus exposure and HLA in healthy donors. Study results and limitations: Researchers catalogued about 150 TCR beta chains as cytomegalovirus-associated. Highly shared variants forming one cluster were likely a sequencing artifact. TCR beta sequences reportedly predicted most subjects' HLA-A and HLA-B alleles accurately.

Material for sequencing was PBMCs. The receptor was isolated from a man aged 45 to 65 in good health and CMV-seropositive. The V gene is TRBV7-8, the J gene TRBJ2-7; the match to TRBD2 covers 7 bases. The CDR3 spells CASSLGGRGAYEQYF. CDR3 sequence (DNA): TGTGCCAGCAGCCTCGGCGGGAGAGGCGCCTACGAGCAGTACTTC.